This T cell receptor beta chain was profiled in a study of blood T cells in healthy people across ages. This clonotype came up a few times. Its antigen is not known. Together with a sample-barcoded 5' primer, a J-beta primer mix was included in a second PCR lasting roughly 6 to 12 cycles. In TCRdb, the 5' RACE reads were re-called with MiXCR into one record per CDR3 protein. The data contain about 1.6 million distinct CDR3 sequences, roughly 32% of them seen just once; the ten biggest clones take up roughly 10%. CDR1 and CDR2 (germline): GTSNPN, SVGIG (reference sequence). The V gene lost 4 bases and the J gene lost 8 bases, with 20 bases spanning the gap. The CDR3 spans 14 residues. Whole-study findings and limits: Researchers judged that diversity estimates from one million T cells fell short of true values. The study lacked donor CMV status, which possibly confounded expanded clonotype changes.

Sequencing used blood. The receptor was derived from a woman in her 30s in good health. The genes are TRBV30 and TRBJ1-2; D ambiguous. The CDR3 DNA sequence: TGTGCCTGGACCACCCCTAGAGTTATTGGGGGCTACACCTTC. Translating it yields CAWTTPRVIGGYTF.